These 16 T cell receptor beta chains were all obtained from the same sample, sequenced in a study of blood T cell repertoires in COVID-19. TCRdb's copy holds only in-frame clones and misses some; the assay was immunoSEQ multiplex PCR. Here the sample spans 100,000 or so clones, 88% being singletons. The sample was peripheral blood. These receptor sequences come from a woman aged 55-70 years with acute or convalescent COVID-19.

V and J are TRBV29-1 and TRBJ2-2; 11 bases match TRBD2. The germline gives CDR1 SQVTM, CDR2 ANQGSEA. The CDR3 runs to 18 residues. The V and J ends lost 5 bases and 1 base, in that order; junction bases with no gene match: 12. CDR3 sequence: CSVSSTGTSGQNTGELFF. The CDR3 DNA reads TGCAGCGTTTCTTCCACCGGGACTAGCGGACAGAACACCGGGGAGCTGTTTTTT.

CDR3 in amino acids: CASSLGLAGGFSYNEQFF. CDR3 sequence (DNA): TGCGCCAGCAGCTTGGGACTAGCGGGAGGGTTCTCCTACAATGAGCAGTTCTTC. The chain has TRBV5-1 and TRBJ2-1; TRBD2 aligns across 14 bases. The CDR3 has 18 amino acids. Germline V gives CDR1 SGHRS, CDR2 YFSETQ. V was pared by 0 bases and J by 0 bases, with 2 bases of the junction left unmatched.

The V and J genes are TRBV7-2 and TRBJ2-7; D call uncertain. V was pared by 1 base and J by 1 base, with 8 bases between. Germline V lookup: CDR1 SGHTA, CDR2 FQGNSA. This CDR3 has 14 residues. The CDR3 DNA reads TGTGCCAGCAGCTTAGAGGCGGCATCCTACGAGCAGTACTTC. Translation: CASSLEAASYEQYF. Full variable domain (remainder filled in from reference TRBV7-2 and TRBJ2-7): GAGVSQSPSNKVTEKGKDVELRCDPISGHTALYWYRQSLGQGLEFLIYFQGNSAPDKSGLPSDRFSAERTGGSVSTLTIQRTQQEDSAVYLCASSLEAASYEQYFGPGTRLTVT.

V usage is TRBV3-1 (or the pseudogene TRBV3-2) and J usage is TRBJ2-3, with D possibly matching TRBD2 (6 bases). Germline V lookup: CDR1 LGHDT, CDR2 YNNKEL (reference sequence). Between the trimmed V and J ends, which lost 1 base and 5 bases, there was a span of 10 bases. This CDR3 is 14 amino acids long. Written as DNA, the CDR3 is TGTGCCAGCAGCCAAGGACGGGGAGGAGATACGCAGTATTTT. Translating gives CASSQGRGGDTQYF.

J is TRBJ2-2 and V is TRBV19; no definite D call. The germline gives CDR1 LNHDA, CDR2 SQIVND (reference sequence). The CDR3 length is 14 residues. V lost 4 bases to trimming and J lost 1 base, with 7 bases between them. CDR3 sequence (DNA): TGTGCCAGTAGTACCCAGGTGAACACCGGGGAGCTGTTTTTT. It translates to CASSTQVNTGELFF. Filled out from reference TRBV19 and TRBJ2-2, the complete variable domain reads DGGITQSPKYLFRKEGQNVTLSCEQNLNHDAMYWYRQDPGQGLRLIYYSQIVNDFQKGDIAEGYSVSREKKESFPLTVTSAQKNPTAFYLCASSTQVNTGELFFGEGSRLTVL.

This sequence joins TRBV5-8 and TRBJ1-2, with D possibly TRBD1 on 5 matching bases. CDR1 and CDR2 (germline): SGHTS, YDEGEE. This CDR3 region has 15 residues. With 0 bases removed from V and 1 base from J, the gap between germline ends came to 10 bases. The CDR3 nucleotides are TGTGCCAGCAGCTTGGGCCTCAGGGTTAACTATGGCTACACCTTC. As protein: CASSLGLRVNYGYTF.

This CDR3 reads CASSVTSGAYNEQFF. The CDR3 nucleotides are TGTGCCAGTAGCGTGACTAGCGGTGCATACAATGAGCAGTTCTTC. The chain carries TRBV19 and TRBJ2-1; 9 bases are shared with TRBD2. Unmatched junction bases numbered 7, after V lost 6 bases and J lost 4 bases. This CDR3 contains 15 residues. The V gene's germline CDR1 is LNHDA and CDR2 SQIVND (reference sequence).

Turning to this clone: This sample includes further DNA sequences coding for the same CDR3. This chain uses TRBV20-1 with TRBJ2-7; D is undetermined. The germline V gene has CDR1 DFQATT and CDR2 SNEGSKA (reference sequence). The CDR3 extends over 11 amino acids. The V and J ends lost 3 bases and 0 bases respectively, with 3 bases between them. The CDR3 spells CSASGSYEQYF. The CDR3 DNA sequence: TGCAGTGCTAGCGGCTCCTACGAGCAGTACTTC.

This rearrangement joins TRBV13 to TRBJ2-3; 10 bases map to TRBD2. Germline-derived CDR1 and CDR2 are PRHDT and FYEKMQ (reference sequence). The CDR3 is 19 residues long. After removal of 6 bases from V and 1 base from J, the junction contained 16 bases not matched to a gene. CDR3 nucleotide sequence: TGTGCCAGCAGTCCCCAATGGGCTAGCGGGAGCCGGGGCACAGATACGCAGTATTTT. As protein: CASSPQWASGSRGTDTQYF.

This clone was recorded only once. For the CDR3, the DNA is TGTGCCAGTAGGGGACAGGGGATGAACACTGAAGCTTTCTTT. This encodes CASRGQGMNTEAFF. V is TRBV19 and J is TRBJ1-1, with 10 positions matching TRBD1. Trimming cost V 6 bases and J 0 bases; bases outside gene matches: 1. This CDR3 is 14 amino acids long. CDR1 is LNHDA and CDR2 is SQIVND in the germline V gene (reference sequence).

The chain couples TRBV6-5 to TRBJ2-4, with D maybe TRBD1 (6 bases). This CDR3 contains 14 residues. Trimming shortened V by 4 bases and J by 3 bases, and 10 bases separated the two germline ends. CDR1 is MNHEY, CDR2 SVGAGI, per germline. The CDR3 spells CASSWGHLKNIQYF. For the CDR3, the DNA is TGTGCCAGCAGTTGGGGACACCTCAAAAACATTCAGTACTTC.

This chain joins TRBV18 and TRBJ1-2; no clear D. V was pared by 2 bases and J by 4 bases, with 8 bases between. The CDR3 is 13 residues long. The germline V gene encodes CDR1 KGHSH and CDR2 LQKENI. CDR3 in DNA: TGTGCCAGCTCACCAGAGGGCACCTATGGCTACACCTTC. As protein: CASSPEGTYGYTF.

The chain joins TRBV19 to TRBJ1-5, with 7 bases aligning to TRBD1. The V gene's germline CDR1 is LNHDA and CDR2 SQIVND (reference sequence). Losses at the gene ends were 0 bases for V and 5 bases for J; bases not matched to a gene: 4. CDR3 length equals 15 residues. Written as DNA, the CDR3 is TGTGCCAGTAGTATAGAAAGGGGGCTTCATCAGCCCCAGCATTTT. Its translation: CASSIERGLHQPQHF.

The V call is TRBV9, the J call TRBJ1-1, with a tentative D call TRBD1 (5 bases). V lost 2 bases to trimming and J lost 3 bases, with 11 bases between them. This CDR3 has 14 residues. Germline-derived CDR1 and CDR2 are SGDLS and YYNGEE. The CDR3 DNA sequence: TGTGCCAGCAGCGTTACAGGTTGGGACACTGAAGCTTTCTTT. Protein: CASSVTGWDTEAFF. The variable domain in full, completed from reference TRBV9 and TRBJ1-1, reads DSGVTQTPKHLITATGQRVTLRCSPRSGDLSVYWYQQSLDQGLQFLIQYYNGEERAKGNILERFSAQQFPDLHSELNLSSLELGDSALYFCASSVTGWDTEAFFGQGTRLTVV.

The rearrangement joins TRBV6-5 to TRBJ2-7; 7 bases line up with TRBD1. Germline-derived CDR1 and CDR2 are MNHEY and SVGAGI. The CDR3 runs to 14 residues. V shed 7 bases and J 0 bases; nucleotides not matched to a gene: 6. DNA for the CDR3: TGTGCCAGCACCCGACAGGGTAGCTCCTACGAGCAGTACTTC. This gives the protein CASTRQGSSYEQYF.

This clone appeared a single time. V gene TRBV18 combines with J gene TRBJ2-2, with D possibly TRBD1 on 6 matching bases. Germline CDR1 KGHSH, CDR2 LQKENI. V dropped 1 base and J dropped 1 base, with 7 bases sitting between them. The CDR3 is 15 residues long. The CDR3 DNA is TGTGCCAGCTCACCACAGGGGGTGAACACCGGGGAGCTGTTTTTT. This translates into CASSPQGVNTGELFF.